This TCR beta chain stems from a study of cytomegalovirus exposure and HLA in healthy donors. The study, taken as a whole, reports: The study flagged 150 to 200 TCR beta chains as cytomegalovirus-associated. TRBV6-2, TRBV6-3 and some other V segments were excluded as indistinguishable.

Notes on this clone: What it recognizes is unknown.

PCR involved 60 Vbeta and 13 Jbeta primers. The method was immunoSEQ multiplex PCR; TCRdb's version includes in-frame clones alone and lacks a portion of them. The data show under 200,000 clones, approximately 82% seen once. This CDR3 region has 14 residues. V lost 5 bases, J lost 8 bases, and 8 bases stayed unmatched. Germline V gene lookup returns CDR1 PRHDT and CDR2 FYEKMQ (reference sequence). The receptor was derived from a woman in her late teens or twenties in good health and CMV-seronegative. The specimen was PBMCs. The genes are TRBV13 and TRBJ2-1; 8 nucleotides align to TRBD2. CDR3 region: CASSDTGLAHEQFF. DNA of the CDR3: TGTGCCAGCAGCGACACCGGACTAGCCCATGAGCAGTTCTTC.